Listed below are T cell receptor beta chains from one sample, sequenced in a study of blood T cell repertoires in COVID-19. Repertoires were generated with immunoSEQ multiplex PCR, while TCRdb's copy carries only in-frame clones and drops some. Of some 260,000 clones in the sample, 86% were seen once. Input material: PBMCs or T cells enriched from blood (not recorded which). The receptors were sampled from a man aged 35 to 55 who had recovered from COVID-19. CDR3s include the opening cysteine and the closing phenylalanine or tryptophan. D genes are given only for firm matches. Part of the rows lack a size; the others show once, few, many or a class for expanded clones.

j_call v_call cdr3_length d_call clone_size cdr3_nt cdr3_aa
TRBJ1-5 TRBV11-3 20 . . TGTGCCAGCAGCTTAGTAATCCGCTTTCGGACAGTTTATAGCAATCAGCCCCAGCATTTT CASSLVIRFRTVYSNQPQHF
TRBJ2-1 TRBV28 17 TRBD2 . TGTGCCAGCAGTTCTATGGACTTTAGCGGGTACTTCCATGAGCAGTTCTTC CASSSMDFSGYFHEQFF
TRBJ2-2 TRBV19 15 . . TGTGCCAGTAGGCTCTTCCCGGGGGACACCGGGGAGCTGTTTTTT CASRLFPGDTGELFF
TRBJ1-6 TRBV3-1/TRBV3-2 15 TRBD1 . TGTGCCAGCAGCCAAGGATTCCAGGGGGATTCACCCCTCCACTTT CASSQGFQGDSPLHF
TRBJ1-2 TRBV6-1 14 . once TGTGCCAGCAGTGAACGGACAGACAACCATGGCTACACCTTC CASSERTDNHGYTF
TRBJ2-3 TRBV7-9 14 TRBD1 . TGTGCCAGCAGCCCTAGGACAGGGACAGAAACGCAGTATTTT CASSPRTGTETQYF
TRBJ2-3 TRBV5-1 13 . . TGCGCCAGCAGCGCACAGGGCACAGATACGCAGTATTTT CASSAQGTDTQYF
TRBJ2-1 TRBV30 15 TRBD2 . TGTGCCTGGAGTGGACTAGCGGGGTCCTACAATGAGCAGTTCTTC CAWSGLAGSYNEQFF
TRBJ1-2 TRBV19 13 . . TGTGCCAGTAGTATAGGGACAGATGAAGGCTACACCTTC CASSIGTDEGYTF
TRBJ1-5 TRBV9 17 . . TGTGCCCTTAAAGAGCCGAGGGGGGGACTTAGCAATCAGCCCCAGCATTTT CALKEPRGGLSNQPQHF
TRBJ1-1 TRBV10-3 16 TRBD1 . TGTGCCACCACCCACGGGACAGTGACCATGAACACTGAAGCTTTCTTT CATTHGTVTMNTEAFF
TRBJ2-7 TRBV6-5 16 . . TGTGCCAGCAGTTACTCCGTCATGGCAGGGGACTACGAGCAGTACTTC CASSYSVMAGDYEQYF
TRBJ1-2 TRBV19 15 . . TGTGCCAGTAGTATAAGGCAGGGAGCGGGCTATGGCTACACCTTC CASSIRQGAGYGYTF